This T cell receptor beta chain was observed in a study of T cell changes during pregnancy in multiple sclerosis. Data came from immunoSEQ multiplex PCR; TCRdb stores just in-frame clones and leaves some out. Here the sample spans 30,000 to 40,000 clones, roughly 87% being singletons. Trimming stripped 6 bases from V and 4 bases from J, with 18 bases between. Germline loops: CDR1 SGHVS, CDR2 FQNEAQ. This CDR3 has 16 residues. Sequencing was performed on CD8+ T cells from peripheral blood mononuclear cells, taken before pregnancy. This sequence originates from a female donor with multiple sclerosis, enrolled in a pregnancy study. The chain carries TRBV7-8 and TRBJ1-4; the D gene is possibly TRBD1 (6 bases). CDR3 sequence: CASSTKIGQFNEKLFF. CDR3 nucleotides: TGTGCCAGCAGTACAAAAATCGGACAGTTTAATGAAAAACTGTTTTTT. The full variable domain, completed using reference TRBV7-8 and TRBJ1-4, is GAGVSQSPRYKVAKRGQDVALRCDPISGHVSLFWYQQALGQGPEFLTYFQNEAQLDKSGLPSDRFFAERPEGSVSTLKIQRTQQEDSAVYLCASSTKIGQFNEKLFFGSGTQLSVL.